This T cell receptor beta chain was identified during a study of blood T cell repertoires in COVID-19 (dated by TCRdb to 2020 to 2022). For the wider study: Samples from collaborators originated in the United States, Italy and Spain and spanned both the acute and convalescent phases of COVID-19. The material from the prospective study consisted of cDNA or gDNA derived from T cells, B-cell-depleted T cells, or PBMCs. The dataset comprised deeply sampled blood TCRbeta repertoires from subjects exposed to, actively infected with, or recovered from COVID-19. The repertoires were released in a freely available public database intended as a resource for research on the immune response to SARS-CoV-2. Samples came from the ongoing ImmuneRACE study (first 160 participants) plus 1,254 subjects from 6 global collaborators. The sample metadata nearly always contained a de-identified subject ID, COVID-19 status, age in years and sex. Where available, HLA class I and class II types were obtained from metadata supplied by the sample provider rather than from assay-based typing.

Concerning this clone: What this receptor recognizes is not known. No base quality information exists; no much larger clone differs at one position.

The CDR3 covers 14 residues, taking in both the cysteine and the phenylalanine. Only the CDR3 region is kept as DNA, spanning 42 bases read in frame from base 1. Reading the germline V gene gives CDR1 ENHRY and CDR2 SYGVKD. V is pared back by 0 bases and J by 5 bases, with 5 bases lying between the germline termini. What the work shows at the level of the full study, not this receptor alone: How much clinical and demographic metadata was included differed by source and by participant, and the metadata was provided uncurated.

Samples from volunteer blood donors who had recovered from COVID-19 were contributed by a second Seattle source. The collaborating institutions used their own protocols to collect whole blood in K2EDTA tubes. Collaborator samples were shipped for TCRbeta analysis as frozen whole blood, isolated PBMCs, or DNA extracted from either sample type. The immunoSEQ Assay, a bias-controlled multiplex PCR, was used to amplify TCRbeta CDR3 regions from genomic DNA. The authors' pipeline ran thus. Within the assay, amplification of reference gene primers was used to estimate how many nucleated cells each sample contained. Sequence reads were collapsed and filtered to measure the absolute abundance of every unique TCRbeta CDR3 rearrangement. Productive Simpson clonality was computed per sample as the square root of Simpson's diversity index over productive rearrangements. Entries here come from immuneACCESS through TCRdb and include only in-frame sequences with V and J called. Some clones fail to appear in such tables; in the studies checked, an unresolved V gene covers under half of the shortfall, and the cause of the remainder is unknown. V, J and clone size were drawn from that table, and D and trimming were deduced from the DNA. The sample profile shows under 200,000 clones; almost 85% of them were found once. In total, the top ten clones hold less than 9% of the sample.

Material: peripheral blood. Recombination connected TRBV10-3 to TRBJ1-6; the D gene cannot be resolved reliably. The sequence was collected from a man aged 40-49 years who had recovered from COVID-19. The sequence in DNA is TGTGCCATCAGTGAGTCGCGGGATAATTCACCCCTCCACTTT. Its protein is CAISESRDNSPLHF.